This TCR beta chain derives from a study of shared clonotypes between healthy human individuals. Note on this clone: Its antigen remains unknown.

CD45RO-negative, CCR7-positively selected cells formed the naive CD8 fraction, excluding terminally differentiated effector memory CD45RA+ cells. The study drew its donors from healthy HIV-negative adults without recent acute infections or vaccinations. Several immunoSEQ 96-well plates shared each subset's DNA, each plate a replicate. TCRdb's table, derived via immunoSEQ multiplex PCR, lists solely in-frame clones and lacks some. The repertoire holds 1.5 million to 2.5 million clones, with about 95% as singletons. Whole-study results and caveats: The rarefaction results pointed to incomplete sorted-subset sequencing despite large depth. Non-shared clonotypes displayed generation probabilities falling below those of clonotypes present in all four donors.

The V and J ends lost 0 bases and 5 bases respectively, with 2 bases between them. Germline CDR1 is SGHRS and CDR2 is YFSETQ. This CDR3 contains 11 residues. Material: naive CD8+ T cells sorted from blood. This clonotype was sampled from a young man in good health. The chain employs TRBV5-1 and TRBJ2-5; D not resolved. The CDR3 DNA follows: TGCGCCAGCAGCTTGGATGAGACCCAGTACTTC. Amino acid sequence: CASSLDETQYF.